The rows below give T cell receptor beta chains drawn from one sample of a study of blood T cell repertoires in COVID-19. Some clones are missing from TCRdb's copy, which holds only in-frame ones; the method was immunoSEQ multiplex PCR. The data hold 90,000 to 100,000 clones, with more than 75% observed a single time. Sequencing was carried out using peripheral blood. These receptors were obtained from a man in his forties or fifties with acute or convalescent COVID-19. The CDR3 runs from the conserved cysteine through the conserved F or W. The order of the fields is CDR3 protein, CDR3 DNA, J gene, V gene, D gene, CDR3 length, clone size. A D gene is named only where the DNA matches it firmly. Where a row states a size, it is once, few, many or the class of an expanded clone; other rows omit it.

CDR3 protein: CASSLAGSSYEQYF
CDR3 DNA: TGCGCCAGCAGCCTGGCAGGCAGTTCCTACGAGCAGTACTTC
J gene: TRBJ2-7
V gene: TRBV5-1
D gene: NA
CDR3 length: 14
clone size: NA

CDR3 protein: CASSIFGAGTEAFF
CDR3 DNA: TGTGCCAGTAGTATTTTCGGAGCTGGCACTGAAGCTTTCTTT
J gene: TRBJ1-1
V gene: TRBV19
D gene: NA
CDR3 length: 14
clone size: NA

CDR3 protein: CASSLDTGHGYTF
CDR3 DNA: TGTGCCAGCAGCTTAGACACTGGACACGGCTACACCTTC
J gene: TRBJ1-2
V gene: TRBV13
D gene: NA
CDR3 length: 13
clone size: NA

CDR3 protein: CASSPVTGIEQYF
CDR3 DNA: TGTGCCAGCAGCCCGGTCACAGGGATCGAGCAGTACTTC
J gene: TRBJ2-7
V gene: TRBV9
D gene: NA
CDR3 length: 13
clone size: NA

CDR3 protein: CASSSSTGTINYGYTF
CDR3 DNA: TGCGCCAGCAGCTCGTCGACAGGGACCATTAACTATGGCTACACCTTC
J gene: TRBJ1-2
V gene: TRBV5-1
D gene: TRBD1
CDR3 length: 16
clone size: few

CDR3 protein: CASSLTGGQPQHF
CDR3 DNA: TGTGCCAGCAGCTTAACTGGGGGGCAGCCCCAGCATTTT
J gene: TRBJ1-5
V gene: TRBV13
D gene: NA
CDR3 length: 13
clone size: once

CDR3 protein: CASTEGTGGGQPQHF
CDR3 DNA: TGTGCCAGCACCGAGGGGACAGGGGGCGGTCAGCCCCAGCATTTT
J gene: TRBJ1-5
V gene: TRBV2
D gene: TRBD1
CDR3 length: 15
clone size: NA

CDR3 protein: CARSSTGSSAKNIQYF
CDR3 DNA: TGTGCCAGAAGCTCGACAGGGTCTTCAGCCAAAAACATTCAGTACTTC
J gene: TRBJ2-4
V gene: TRBV7-5
D gene: NA
CDR3 length: 16
clone size: NA

CDR3 protein: CASTYEGSSGANVLTF
CDR3 DNA: TGTGCCAGCACCTACGAAGGGAGCTCTGGGGCCAACGTCCTGACTTTC
J gene: TRBJ2-6
V gene: TRBV7-2
D gene: NA
CDR3 length: 16
clone size: NA

CDR3 protein: CATSDRKREDEQYF
CDR3 DNA: TGTGCCACCAGTGATCGTAAGCGGGAGGACGAGCAGTACTTC
J gene: TRBJ2-7
V gene: TRBV24-1
D gene: TRBD2
CDR3 length: 14
clone size: NA

CDR3 protein: CASSGGQANQPQHF
CDR3 DNA: TGTGCCAGCAGCGGGGGACAGGCCAATCAGCCCCAGCATTTT
J gene: TRBJ1-5
V gene: TRBV2
D gene: TRBD1
CDR3 length: 14
clone size: NA

CDR3 protein: CATSRTGGGMMNTEAFF
CDR3 DNA: TGTGCCACCAGCAGAACAGGTGGAGGGATGATGAACACTGAAGCTTTCTTT
J gene: TRBJ1-1
V gene: TRBV15
D gene: NA
CDR3 length: 17
clone size: NA

CDR3 protein: CASSFGQTIYEQYF
CDR3 DNA: TGTGCCAGCAGCTTCGGACAGACTATCTACGAGCAGTACTTC
J gene: TRBJ2-7
V gene: TRBV11-2
D gene: NA
CDR3 length: 14
clone size: NA

CDR3 protein: CAWSVRVDNEQFF
CDR3 DNA: TGTGCCTGGAGTGTACGAGTGGACAATGAGCAGTTCTTC
J gene: TRBJ2-1
V gene: TRBV30
D gene: NA
CDR3 length: 13
clone size: few

CDR3 protein: CAAGQGAWTEAFF
CDR3 DNA: TGTGCCGCCGGACAGGGGGCATGGACTGAAGCTTTCTTT
J gene: TRBJ1-1
V gene: TRBV6-5
D gene: TRBD1
CDR3 length: 13
clone size: NA

CDR3 protein: CASSPRDRPNTGELFF
CDR3 DNA: TGTGCCAGCAGCCCCCGGGACAGGCCGAACACCGGGGAGCTGTTTTTT
J gene: TRBJ2-2
V gene: TRBV7-9
D gene: TRBD1
CDR3 length: 16
clone size: NA

CDR3 protein: CASSKTPGQNEQFF
CDR3 DNA: TGTGCCAGTAGCAAAACACCCGGACAGAATGAGCAGTTCTTC
J gene: TRBJ2-1
V gene: TRBV19
D gene: NA
CDR3 length: 14
clone size: once

CDR3 protein: CASSVAGGGQTGNTIYF
CDR3 DNA: TGTGCCAGCAGCGTAGCAGGCGGGGGGCAAACTGGAAACACCATATATTTT
J gene: TRBJ1-3
V gene: TRBV9
D gene: NA
CDR3 length: 17
clone size: NA

CDR3 protein: CAISQVKSNQPQHF
CDR3 DNA: TGTGCCATCAGCCAGGTAAAGAGCAATCAGCCCCAGCATTTT
J gene: TRBJ1-5
V gene: TRBV10-3
D gene: NA
CDR3 length: 14
clone size: NA

CDR3 protein: CASSFDRDEQYF
CDR3 DNA: TGTGCCAGCAGCTTCGACAGGGACGAGCAGTACTTC
J gene: TRBJ2-7
V gene: TRBV11-2
D gene: TRBD1
CDR3 length: 12
clone size: NA

CDR3 protein: CAIRGQGSYEQYF
CDR3 DNA: TGTGCCATCAGGGGACAGGGTTCCTACGAGCAGTACTTC
J gene: TRBJ2-7
V gene: TRBV10-3
D gene: TRBD1
CDR3 length: 13
clone size: NA

CDR3 protein: CASSFRQGDEQFF
CDR3 DNA: TGTGCCAGCAGCTTTAGGCAGGGCGATGAGCAGTTCTTC
J gene: TRBJ2-1
V gene: TRBV11-3
D gene: NA
CDR3 length: 13
clone size: NA

CDR3 protein: CASSLRDRGLNTEAFF
CDR3 DNA: TGTGCCAGCTCCCTCCGGGACAGGGGGCTCAACACTGAAGCTTTCTTT
J gene: TRBJ1-1
V gene: TRBV18
D gene: TRBD1
CDR3 length: 16
clone size: NA

CDR3 protein: CASRSTGGGYGYTF
CDR3 DNA: TGTGCCAGCAGATCGACAGGGGGAGGCTACGGCTACACCTTC
J gene: TRBJ1-2
V gene: TRBV28
D gene: TRBD1
CDR3 length: 14
clone size: NA

CDR3 protein: CASSPTGGRRDTQYF
CDR3 DNA: TGTGCCAGCAGCCCCACAGGGGGTCGAAGAGATACGCAGTATTTT
J gene: TRBJ2-3
V gene: TRBV11-2
D gene: TRBD1
CDR3 length: 15
clone size: NA

CDR3 protein: CASSFTSNTEAFF
CDR3 DNA: TGTGCCAGCAGCTTTACAAGTAACACTGAAGCTTTCTTT
J gene: TRBJ1-1
V gene: TRBV11-2
D gene: NA
CDR3 length: 13
clone size: NA

CDR3 protein: CASSFSVTSGPSYEQYF
CDR3 DNA: TGTGCCAGCAGCTTTTCGGTGACTAGCGGGCCCTCCTACGAGCAGTACTTC
J gene: TRBJ2-7
V gene: TRBV11-2
D gene: TRBD2
CDR3 length: 17
clone size: NA

CDR3 protein: CASSQGQGADTQYF
CDR3 DNA: TGTGCCAGCAGCCAGGGACAGGGCGCAGATACGCAGTATTTT
J gene: TRBJ2-3
V gene: TRBV11-2
D gene: TRBD1
CDR3 length: 14
clone size: NA

CDR3 protein: CASSPNLGPGETQYF
CDR3 DNA: TGTGCCAGCAGCCCAAACTTGGGCCCAGGCGAGACCCAGTACTTC
J gene: TRBJ2-5
V gene: TRBV7-9
D gene: NA
CDR3 length: 15
clone size: NA

CDR3 protein: CASSLVLAGEVLGNEQFF
CDR3 DNA: TGTGCCAGCAGCTTAGTACTAGCGGGAGAGGTGTTGGGCAATGAGCAGTTCTTC
J gene: TRBJ2-1
V gene: TRBV7-2
D gene: TRBD2
CDR3 length: 18
clone size: NA

CDR3 protein: CASRGLVYDTGELFF
CDR3 DNA: TGTGCCAGTAGGGGACTTGTGTACGACACCGGGGAGCTGTTTTTT
J gene: TRBJ2-2
V gene: TRBV19
D gene: NA
CDR3 length: 15
clone size: once

CDR3 protein: CASGLQMRTIRVYEQYF
CDR3 DNA: TGTGCTAGTGGTTTGCAAATGCGGACTATTAGGGTCTACGAGCAGTACTTC
J gene: TRBJ2-7
V gene: TRBV12-5
D gene: NA
CDR3 length: 17
clone size: few

CDR3 protein: CASSPGTSGTNTGELFF
CDR3 DNA: TGCGCCAGCAGCCCCGGGACTAGCGGGACGAACACCGGGGAGCTGTTTTTT
J gene: TRBJ2-2
V gene: TRBV5-1
D gene: TRBD2
CDR3 length: 17
clone size: many

CDR3 protein: CASSHGRQGFYEQYF
CDR3 DNA: TGTGCCAGTTCCCACGGGAGACAGGGGTTCTACGAGCAGTACTTC
J gene: TRBJ2-7
V gene: TRBV2
D gene: TRBD1
CDR3 length: 15
clone size: NA

CDR3 protein: CASSFGTSTEAFF
CDR3 DNA: TGTGCCAGCAGCTTTGGGACATCCACTGAAGCTTTCTTT
J gene: TRBJ1-1
V gene: TRBV11-3
D gene: NA
CDR3 length: 13
clone size: NA

CDR3 protein: CASSITRVPNYGYTF
CDR3 DNA: TGTGCCAGTAGTATAACCCGAGTTCCTAACTATGGCTACACCTTC
J gene: TRBJ1-2
V gene: TRBV19
D gene: NA
CDR3 length: 15
clone size: NA

CDR3 protein: CASSQPGDEQFF
CDR3 DNA: TGTGCCAGCAGCCAACCGGGGGATGAGCAGTTCTTC
J gene: TRBJ2-1
V gene: TRBV7-3
D gene: NA
CDR3 length: 12
clone size: NA

CDR3 protein: CASSEFGTWRYGYTF
CDR3 DNA: TGTGCCAGCAGTGAGTTTGGGACATGGAGGTATGGCTACACCTTC
J gene: TRBJ1-2
V gene: TRBV6-1
D gene: NA
CDR3 length: 15
clone size: NA

CDR3 protein: CASSAHRGYNEQFF
CDR3 DNA: TGTGCCAGCAGTGCCCACAGGGGTTACAATGAGCAGTTCTTC
J gene: TRBJ2-1
V gene: TRBV25-1
D gene: TRBD1
CDR3 length: 14
clone size: NA

CDR3 protein: CASSTKQGRYGYTF
CDR3 DNA: TGTGCCAGCAGTACCAAACAGGGTCGCTATGGCTACACCTTC
J gene: TRBJ1-2
V gene: TRBV27
D gene: NA
CDR3 length: 14
clone size: NA

CDR3 protein: CASSIAGSGWYEQYF
CDR3 DNA: TGTGCCAGTAGTATAGCCGGGAGTGGTTGGTACGAGCAGTACTTC
J gene: TRBJ2-7
V gene: TRBV19
D gene: NA
CDR3 length: 15
clone size: NA

CDR3 protein: CASSLTQGSSEAFF
CDR3 DNA: TGTGCCAGCAGCTTAACGCAGGGTAGCTCTGAAGCTTTCTTT
J gene: TRBJ1-1
V gene: TRBV7-3
D gene: NA
CDR3 length: 14
clone size: NA

CDR3 protein: CASTMRSGSSYNEQFF
CDR3 DNA: TGTGCCAGTACTATGCGTAGCGGGAGTTCCTACAATGAGCAGTTCTTC
J gene: TRBJ2-1
V gene: TRBV19
D gene: TRBD2
CDR3 length: 16
clone size: NA

CDR3 protein: CASSRSGREEETQYF
CDR3 DNA: TGCGCCAGCAGCCGTAGCGGGAGGGAGGAAGAGACCCAGTACTTC
J gene: TRBJ2-5
V gene: TRBV5-1
D gene: TRBD2
CDR3 length: 15
clone size: NA

CDR3 protein: CASTPGQGAGANVLTF
CDR3 DNA: TGTGCCAGCACTCCGGGACAGGGAGCTGGGGCCAACGTCCTGACTTTC
J gene: TRBJ2-6
V gene: TRBV2
D gene: TRBD1
CDR3 length: 16
clone size: NA

CDR3 protein: CSVDLTSGNSYEQYF
CDR3 DNA: TGCAGCGTTGACCTCACTAGCGGGAACTCTTACGAGCAGTACTTC
J gene: TRBJ2-7
V gene: TRBV29-1
D gene: TRBD2
CDR3 length: 15
clone size: NA

CDR3 protein: CASGPTVNNEQFF
CDR3 DNA: TGTGCCAGCGGGCCCACAGTGAACAATGAGCAGTTCTTC
J gene: TRBJ2-1
V gene: TRBV2
D gene: NA
CDR3 length: 13
clone size: NA

CDR3 protein: CASSIGVAGYNEQFF
CDR3 DNA: TGTGCCAGTAGTATAGGGGTAGCGGGTTACAATGAGCAGTTCTTC
J gene: TRBJ2-1
V gene: TRBV19
D gene: TRBD2
CDR3 length: 15
clone size: NA

CDR3 protein: CASSLDAGTYEQYF
CDR3 DNA: TGTGCCAGCAGCTTAGATGCGGGGACCTACGAGCAGTACTTC
J gene: TRBJ2-7
V gene: TRBV7-6
D gene: NA
CDR3 length: 14
clone size: NA

CDR3 protein: CAWSGTSAQSSYEQYF
CDR3 DNA: TGTGCCTGGTCCGGGACTAGCGCCCAAAGCTCCTACGAGCAGTACTTC
J gene: TRBJ2-7
V gene: TRBV30
D gene: TRBD2
CDR3 length: 16
clone size: medium-sized

CDR3 protein: CASSKGQPRIYEQYF
CDR3 DNA: TGTGCCAGTAGTAAGGGACAGCCCAGGATCTACGAGCAGTACTTC
J gene: TRBJ2-7
V gene: TRBV19
D gene: TRBD1
CDR3 length: 15
clone size: NA

CDR3 protein: CASSQGQSGRAGVF
CDR3 DNA: TGCGCCAGCAGCCAAGGCCAAAGCGGGAGGGCTGGGGTCTTC
J gene: TRBJ2-1
V gene: TRBV4-1
D gene: TRBD2
CDR3 length: 14
clone size: NA

CDR3 protein: CASSAGGGIATEAFF
CDR3 DNA: TGTGCCAGTAGTGCAGGGGGCGGCATCGCCACTGAAGCTTTCTTT
J gene: TRBJ1-1
V gene: TRBV19
D gene: TRBD1
CDR3 length: 15
clone size: NA

CDR3 protein: CASSLDARSGNTIYF
CDR3 DNA: TGTGCCAGCAGCTTAGACGCCAGATCTGGAAACACCATATATTTT
J gene: TRBJ1-3
V gene: TRBV7-9
D gene: NA
CDR3 length: 15
clone size: NA